The source of this TCR beta chain is a study of cytotoxic CD8 clonotypes in ibrutinib-treated CLL. Germline V gene sequence: CDR1 SEHNR, CDR2 FQNEAQ (reference sequence). The CDR3 is 14 residues long. Trimming took off 1 base at V and 4 bases at J, with 10 bases between the two ends. Turning to this clone: Its antigen is unidentified.

With sequencing, the targeted depth ranged from 1 in 200,000 to 1 in 1 million T cells. Sequenced by immunoSEQ multiplex PCR; TCRdb stores in-frame clones only, minus some. The sample shows some 200,000 clones, roughly three quarters of them seen only once. Study-wide results and caveats: Measured clonality at baseline was greater than in age-matched healthy donors and tracked with circulating CD8+ T-cell counts. Higher clonality was seen at ibrutinib response and a return toward baseline at progression.

This TCR was recovered from a human donor with chronic lymphocytic leukemia. This chain connects TRBV7-9 to TRBJ1-1, with D maybe TRBD1 (5 bases). The specimen comprised PBMCs, sampled after 12 months of ibrutinib treatment. CDR3 region: CASSLGAGGTEAFF. The CDR3 DNA reads TGTGCCAGCAGCTTAGGGGCTGGGGGCACTGAAGCTTTCTTT.